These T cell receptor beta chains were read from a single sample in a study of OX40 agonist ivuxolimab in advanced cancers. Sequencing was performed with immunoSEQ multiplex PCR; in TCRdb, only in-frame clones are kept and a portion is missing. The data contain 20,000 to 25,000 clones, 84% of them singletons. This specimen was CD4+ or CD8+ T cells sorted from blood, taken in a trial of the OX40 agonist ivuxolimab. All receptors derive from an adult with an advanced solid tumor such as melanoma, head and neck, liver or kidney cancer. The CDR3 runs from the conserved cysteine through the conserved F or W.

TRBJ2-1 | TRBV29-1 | CSAPRDRGGYEQFF
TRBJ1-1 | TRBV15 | CATGADREKAFF
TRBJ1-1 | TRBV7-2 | CASSLAAGGNTEAFF
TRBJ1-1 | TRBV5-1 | CASSLGGQPRYEAFF
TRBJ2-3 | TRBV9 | CASSPTTVIDADTQYF
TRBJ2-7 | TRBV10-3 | CAISESTSGAYEQYF
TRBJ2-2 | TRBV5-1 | CASSFNEGSGELFF
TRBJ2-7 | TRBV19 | CASSSPGLAGPYEQYF
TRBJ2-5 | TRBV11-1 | CASSLEGGYQETQYF
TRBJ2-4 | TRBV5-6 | CASSLLGTGKNIQYF
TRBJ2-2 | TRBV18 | CASSPTGTGELFF
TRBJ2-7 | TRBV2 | CASSEVFSGMEQYF
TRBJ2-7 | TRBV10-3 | CAIRNRGRGDEQYF
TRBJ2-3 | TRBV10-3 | CAISDSRTTDTQYF
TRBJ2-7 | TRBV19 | CASSIGPGGGQYF
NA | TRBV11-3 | CASSLQGESYEQYF
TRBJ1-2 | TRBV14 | CASSQAGQRFFGYTF
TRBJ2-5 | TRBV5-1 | CASSRARGLNGVQETQYF
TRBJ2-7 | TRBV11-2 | CASSFSAGGYEQYF
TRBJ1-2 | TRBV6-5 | CASSYYGDSYTF
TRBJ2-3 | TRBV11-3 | CASSLVKSGDTQYF
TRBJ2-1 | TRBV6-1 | CASRTSGGPYNEQFF
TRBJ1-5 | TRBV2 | CASSERAGGADQPQHF
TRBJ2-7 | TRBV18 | CASSVGTSEQYF
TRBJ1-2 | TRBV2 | CASSDAGAGGYTF
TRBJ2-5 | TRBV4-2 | CASSLGTSGRNQETQYF
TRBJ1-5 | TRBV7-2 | CASSGAAGYYNQPQHF
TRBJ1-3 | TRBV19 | CASSRVTLAGNTIYF
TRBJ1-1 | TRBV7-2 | CASSLGAAGSGTEAFF
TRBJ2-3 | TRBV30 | CAWGQGTDTQYF
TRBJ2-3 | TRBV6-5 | CASKPRATDTQYF
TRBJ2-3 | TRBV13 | CASSDSMSTDTQYF
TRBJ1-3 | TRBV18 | CASSPSTGGISGNTIYF
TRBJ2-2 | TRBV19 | CASSITAGAVTGELFF
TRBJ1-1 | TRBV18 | CASSPGTGNEAFF
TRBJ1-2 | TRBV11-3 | CASSFDRFDYGYTF
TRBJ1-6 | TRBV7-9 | CASSLAGGDSPLHF
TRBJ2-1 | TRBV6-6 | CASSKLANEQFF
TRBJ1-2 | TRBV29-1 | CSVESAGGGYGYTF
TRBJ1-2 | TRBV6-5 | CASRWTVENGYTF
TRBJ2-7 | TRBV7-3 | CASSRTSGTSYEQYF
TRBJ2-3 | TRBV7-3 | CASSLLGTDTQYF